This TCR beta chain was documented in a study of CD8 T cells in Susac syndrome. The V end lost 5 bases, the J end lost 0 bases, and 14 bases lay between the germline ends. Germline V gives CDR1 MNHEY, CDR2 SMNVEV (reference sequence). This CDR3 comprises 16 residues. RNA, at roughly 0.45 to 1 ug, was reverse transcribed with random hexamers. Amplification of TCR beta CDR3 used immunoSEQ multiplex PCR across 54 Vbeta and 13 Jbeta. TCRdb itself ran the immunoSEQ multiplex PCR reads through MiXCR, one entry per CDR3 protein. Among 180,000 or so distinct CDR3 sequences listed, approximately 94% were seen once.

This sequence originates from a human donor with multiple sclerosis. The source material was CD4+ T cells from PBMCs. The chain carries TRBV27 and TRBJ1-5; D ambiguous. The CDR3 spells CASSPLLPYSNQPQHF. CDR3 coding DNA: TGTGCCAGCAGTCCCCTCCTCCCTTATAGCAATCAGCCCCAGCATTTT.